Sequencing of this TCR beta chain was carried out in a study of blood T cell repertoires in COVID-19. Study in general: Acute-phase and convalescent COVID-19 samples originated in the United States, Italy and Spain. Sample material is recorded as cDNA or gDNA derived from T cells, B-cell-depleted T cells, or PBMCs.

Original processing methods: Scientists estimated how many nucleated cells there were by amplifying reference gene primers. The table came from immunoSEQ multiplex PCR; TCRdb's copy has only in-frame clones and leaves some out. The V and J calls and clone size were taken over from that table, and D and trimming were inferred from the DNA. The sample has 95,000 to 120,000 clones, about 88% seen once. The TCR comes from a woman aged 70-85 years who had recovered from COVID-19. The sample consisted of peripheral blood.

CDR3 protein: CASSQDSQASSKWKLFF. The CDR3 DNA is TGTGCCAGCAGCCAAGATTCGCAGGCTTCATCAAAGTGGAAACTGTTTTTT. The chain recombines TRBV4-2 with TRBJ1-4; D is unclear. The germline V gene encodes CDR1 LGHNA and CDR2 YNFKEQ. V gave up 0 bases and J gave up 11 bases, with 22 bases separating them. This CDR3 is 17 amino acids long.